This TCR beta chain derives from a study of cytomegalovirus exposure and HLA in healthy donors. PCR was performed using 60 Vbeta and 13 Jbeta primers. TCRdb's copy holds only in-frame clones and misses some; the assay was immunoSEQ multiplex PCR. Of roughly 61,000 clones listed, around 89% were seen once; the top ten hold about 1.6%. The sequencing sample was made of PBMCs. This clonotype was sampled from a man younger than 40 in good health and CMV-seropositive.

The CDR3 nucleotides read TGTGCCAGCAGCTCTCACCGGACAGGCGGAACTGGCTACACCTTC. Translated: CASSSHRTGGTGYTF. The chain combines TRBV12-1 with TRBJ1-2; the DNA was not used to check the table's D call, TRBD1. TRBV12-1 is a pseudogene segment. This CDR3 spans 15 amino acids.